This TCR beta chain stems from a study of CD8 T cells in Susac syndrome. In blood CD8+ and CD4+ T cells, TCR beta underwent sequencing. V lost 2 bases and J lost 8; bases outside the gene matches: 6. This CDR3 spans 14 amino acids. CDR1 is MNHEY, CDR2 SMNVEV, per germline (reference sequence). An input of about 0.45 to 1 ug of RNA was subjected to reverse transcription using random hexamers. A multiplex approach, immunoSEQ multiplex PCR, amplified TCR beta CDR3 across 54 Vbeta and 13 Jbeta. TCRdb reprocessed the immunoSEQ multiplex PCR reads via MiXCR and lists one record per CDR3 protein. Among about 250,000 distinct CDR3 sequences listed, 93% were seen once.

The specimen was CD4+ T cells from PBMCs. The chain links TRBV27 to TRBJ2-1; 7 nucleotides match TRBD2. The sequence came from a human donor with multiple sclerosis. This CDR3 is CASSLRTSLDEQFF. DNA of the CDR3: TGTGCCAGCAGTTTAAGGACTAGTCTGGATGAGCAGTTCTTC.